The 10 T cell receptor beta chains below all came from one sample that was sequenced in a study of blood T cell repertoires in COVID-19. Sequenced by immunoSEQ multiplex PCR; TCRdb stores in-frame clones only, minus some. The profile shows about 300,000 clones, roughly 90% of them singletons. The sequenced material came from peripheral blood. These receptor sequences come from a woman in her 30s with COVID-19, enrolled during active disease.

The V call is TRBV2, the J call TRBJ1-2; the match to TRBD1 covers 10 bases. Germline CDR1 reads SNHLY; CDR2 reads FYNNEI. This CDR3 region has 14 residues. The J segment lost 5 bases and the V segment lost 7 bases, leaving 7 bases of the junction unmatched. CDR3 amino acids: CASTGQGGEYGYTF. The CDR3, as DNA: TGTGCCAGCACTGGACAGGGGGGGGAATATGGCTACACCTTC.

The chain combines TRBV5-1 with TRBJ1-2, with a weak D call TRBD1 (5 bases). Germline V CDR1 and CDR2: SGHRS, YFSETQ. V dropped 0 bases and J dropped 7 bases, with 7 bases sitting between them. CDR3 size: 12 residues. In DNA, the CDR3 is TGCGCCAGCAGCTTGGAGACAGCTGGCTACACCTTC. Amino acids: CASSLETAGYTF.

This clone was seen just once. The chain carries TRBV5-1 and TRBJ1-2; perhaps TRBD1 as D (6 bases). Germline V gene data show CDR1 as SGHRS and CDR2 as YFSETQ. There are 17 residues in the CDR3. The V gene lost 0 bases and the J gene lost 4 bases, with 19 bases spanning the gap. The CDR3 is CASSLVSGAGRVYGYTF. The CDR3 DNA follows: TGCGCCAGCAGCTTGGTCTCAGGGGCAGGTAGGGTCTATGGCTACACCTTC.

This clone came up once. V usage is TRBV7-9 and J usage is TRBJ1-2; 8 bases fit TRBD1. The CDR3 spans 15 residues. Germline values: CDR1 SEHNR, CDR2 FQNEAQ (reference sequence). V gave up 0 bases and J gave up 3 bases; unmatched junction bases: 3. CDR3 residues: CASSLATTGDYGYTF. DNA for the CDR3: TGTGCCAGCAGCTTAGCCACGACAGGGGACTATGGCTACACCTTC.

The chain uses TRBV23-1 and TRBJ1-5, with D unclear. TRBV23-1 is sorted into the ORF group, with uncertain function. Trimming cost V 1 base and J 1 base, with 8 bases left between them. The CDR3 runs 15 residues. This chain's CDR3 is CASSQWESSNQPQHF. In nucleotides, the CDR3 is TGCGCCAGCAGTCAATGGGAGTCGAGCAATCAGCCCCAGCATTTT.

The genes are TRBV6-6 and TRBJ1-5; possible D gene TRBD1, 6 bases. The germline V gene encodes CDR1 MNHNY and CDR2 SVGAGI (reference sequence). The CDR3 covers 14 residues. V gave up 3 bases and J gave up 4 bases, with 10 bases separating them. CDR3 residues: CASSYRDINQPQHF. The CDR3 DNA sequence: TGTGCCAGCAGTTATAGGGACATTAATCAGCCCCAGCATTTT.

This chain connects TRBV24-1 to TRBJ1-4; D is unclear. The CDR3 totals 8 residues. The V gene lost 9 bases and the J gene lost 16 bases, with 8 bases spanning the gap. Germline CDR1 KGHDR, CDR2 SFDVKD. CDR3 protein: CATPTGFF. CDR3 sequence (DNA): TGTGCCACCCCCACGGGGTTTTTT.

This chain connects TRBV18 to TRBJ1-3, with 8 bases lining up with TRBD1. The CDR3 loop spans 15 amino acids. Germline values: CDR1 KGHSH, CDR2 LQKENI. The junction had 12 bases not matched to a gene; V was cut back by 3 bases and J by 11 bases. CDR3 nucleotide sequence: TGTGCCAGCTCACCGGCCGGACAGGGTGTCGTTTCCATATATTTT. Its protein is CASSPAGQGVVSIYF.

The chain carries TRBV5-6 and TRBJ2-5, with a tentative D call TRBD2 (5 bases). Germline lookup yields CDR1 SGHDT and CDR2 YYEEEE. This CDR3 spans 16 amino acids. The germline V and J ends were trimmed by 4 bases and 1 base, with 17 bases remaining between them. The CDR3 DNA reads TGTGCCAGCAGCGCACCCCTAGGCGGACTCCAAGAGACCCAGTACTTC. Its translation: CASSAPLGGLQETQYF.

The V and J genes are TRBV12-3 or TRBV12-4 and TRBJ1-2, with D perhaps matching TRBD1 (5 bases). V dropped 7 bases and J dropped 5 bases, with 14 bases sitting between them. The CDR3 has 13 residues. The CDR3 DNA follows: TGTGCCAGCACATTCCGCCAGGGTTATGGCTACACCTTC. Translating gives CASTFRQGYGYTF.